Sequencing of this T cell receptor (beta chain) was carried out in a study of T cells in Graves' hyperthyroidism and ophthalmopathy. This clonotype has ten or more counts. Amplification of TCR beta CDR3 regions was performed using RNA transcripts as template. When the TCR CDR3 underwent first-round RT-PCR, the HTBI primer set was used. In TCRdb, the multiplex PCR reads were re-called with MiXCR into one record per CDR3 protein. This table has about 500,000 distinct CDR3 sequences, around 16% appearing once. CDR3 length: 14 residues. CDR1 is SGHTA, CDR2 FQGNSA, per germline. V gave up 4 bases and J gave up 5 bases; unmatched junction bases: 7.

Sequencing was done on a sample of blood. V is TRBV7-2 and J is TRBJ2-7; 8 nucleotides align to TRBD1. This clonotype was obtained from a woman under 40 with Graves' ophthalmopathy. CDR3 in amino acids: CASSSGQEWNEQYF. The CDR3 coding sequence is TGTGCCAGCAGCTCGGGACAGGAATGGAACGAGCAGTACTTC. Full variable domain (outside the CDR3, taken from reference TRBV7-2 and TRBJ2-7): GAGVSQSPSNKVTEKGKDVELRCDPISGHTALYWYRQSLGQGLEFLIYFQGNSAPDKSGLPSDRFSAERTGGSVSTLTIQRTQQEDSAVYLCASSSGQEWNEQYFGPGTRLTVT.